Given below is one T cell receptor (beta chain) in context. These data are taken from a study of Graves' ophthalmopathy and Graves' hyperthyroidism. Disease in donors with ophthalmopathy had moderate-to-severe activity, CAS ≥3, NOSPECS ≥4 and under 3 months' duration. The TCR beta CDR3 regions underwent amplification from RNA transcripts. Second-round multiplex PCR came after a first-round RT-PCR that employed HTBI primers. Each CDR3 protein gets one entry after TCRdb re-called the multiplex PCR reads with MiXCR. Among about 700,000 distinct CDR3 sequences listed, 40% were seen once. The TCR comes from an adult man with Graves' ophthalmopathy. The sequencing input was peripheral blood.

The CDR3 loop reads CARVGGPNTEAFF. Written as DNA, the CDR3 is TGTGCTAGAGTTGGGGGGCCGAACACTGAAGCTTTCTTT. The rearrangement links TRBV12-5 to TRBJ1-1, with a possible D match to TRBD1 (6 bases). This CDR3 region has 13 residues. The V and J ends lost 9 bases and 1 base respectively, with 12 bases between them. Germline V gives CDR1 LGHNT, CDR2 FRNRAP.